Below, 32 T cell receptor beta chains from the same sample are listed, as sequenced in a study of technical replicates of blood from several donors. Profiling relied on immunoSEQ multiplex PCR, and the TCRdb table lists in-frame clones only, not all of them. Here the sample spans roughly 80,000 clones, approximately 91% being singletons. Source material: T cells isolated from PBMCs. The receptors here all came from a human donor in good health.

CDR3 nucleotide sequence: TGCGCCAGCAGCTGGGGGACAGGGTCACAGACCCAGTACTTC. Translated, it gives CASSWGTGSQTQYF. The V call is TRBV5-1, the J call TRBJ2-5; the match to TRBD1 covers 9 bases. Germline V gene sequence: CDR1 SGHRS, CDR2 YFSETQ. V was pared by 3 bases and J by 6 bases, with 6 bases of the junction left unmatched. The CDR3 length is 14 residues.

The chain has TRBV2 and TRBJ1-4; the match to TRBD1 covers 7 bases. J gave up 5 bases and V 2 bases, and 2 bases lay outside the gene matches. This CDR3 comprises 14 residues. Per the germline V gene, CDR1 is SNHLY and CDR2 is FYNNEI. The CDR3 is CASSERQGNEKLFF. DNA for the CDR3: TGTGCCAGCAGTGAAAGACAGGGAAATGAAAAACTGTTTTTT.

This chain connects TRBV15 to TRBJ1-4; no clear D. V was trimmed by 1 base and J by 6 bases, leaving 9 bases between them. This CDR3 is 14 amino acids long. Germline V lookup: CDR1 LNHNV, CDR2 YYDKDF (reference sequence). CDR3 sequence reads: CATSRGGSDEKLFF. Here the CDR3 DNA reads TGTGCCACCAGCAGAGGGGGTAGCGATGAAAAACTGTTTTTT.

The rearrangement joins TRBV29-1 to TRBJ2-7; a possible D gene is TRBD2 (6 bases). The CDR3 spans 14 residues. Germline assignment: CDR1 SQVTM and CDR2 ANQGSEA. V was trimmed by 6 bases and J by 3 bases, leaving 18 bases between them. The CDR3, as DNA: TGCAGCGTGGAGAATGGGACTTCAAGCTACGAGCAGTACTTC. Translation gives CSVENGTSSYEQYF.

J is TRBJ1-2 and V is TRBV5-1, with 7 bases aligning to TRBD1. CDR1 is SGHRS and CDR2 is YFSETQ in the germline V gene. CDR3 size: 14 residues. J was trimmed by 3 bases and V by 2 bases; bases with no gene match: 4. The CDR3 protein is CASSLQGLDYGYTF. CDR3 DNA: TGCGCCAGCAGCTTACAGGGGTTGGACTATGGCTACACCTTC. Full variable domain (rest looked up from reference TRBV5-1 and TRBJ1-2): KAGVTQTPRYLIKTRGQQVTLSCSPISGHRSVSWYQQTPGQGLQFLFEYFSETQRNKGNFPGRFSGRQFSNSRSEMNVSTLELGDSALYLCASSLQGLDYGYTFGSGTRLTVV.

V gene TRBV19 combines with J gene TRBJ2-7; TRBD1 might be the D (6 bases). Per the germline V gene, CDR1 is LNHDA and CDR2 is SQIVND (reference sequence). V was clipped by 2 bases and J by 3 bases, with 20 bases between them. The CDR3 has 17 residues. For the CDR3, the DNA is TGTGCCAGTAGTATAATAGGCGTTGGGACACCTAGCTACGAGCAGTACTTC. This gives the protein CASSIIGVGTPSYEQYF.

The rearrangement links TRBV7-2 to TRBJ2-7, with TRBD2 matching over 11 bases. The CDR3 is 14 amino acids. V was pared by 2 bases and J by 3 bases, with 0 bases of the junction left unmatched. CDR1 SGHTA and CDR2 FQGNSA come from the germline V gene. The DNA for the CDR3 is TGTGCCAGCAGCTTACTAGCGGGAGGCTACGAGCAGTACTTC. Translating it yields CASSLLAGGYEQYF.

The count of this clone is one. V and J are TRBV6-1 and TRBJ2-7, with 13 bases lining up with TRBD2. CDR3 size: 15 residues. J gave up 2 bases and V 6 bases, and 4 bases lay outside the gene matches. Germline V CDR1 and CDR2: MNHNS, SASEGT. CDR3 coding DNA: TGTGCCAGCAGCGAGGGACTAGCGGGGACCTACGAGCAGTACTTC. Its protein product is CASSEGLAGTYEQYF.

The chain recombines TRBV4-3 with TRBJ1-3; 7 nucleotides match TRBD1. CDR1 is LGHNA and CDR2 is YSLEER in the germline V gene. J gave up 8 bases and V 1 base, and 8 bases lay outside the gene matches. The CDR3 has 15 residues. This CDR3 reads CASSQVGTGADTIYF. The CDR3 DNA is TGCGCCAGCAGCCAAGTTGGAACAGGGGCCGACACCATATATTTT.

This clone was observed a handful of times. This chain uses TRBV28 with TRBJ1-1; D gene ambiguous. Germline V gene sequence: CDR1 MDHEN, CDR2 SYDVKM. Between the trimmed V and J ends, which lost 6 bases and 0 bases, there was a span of 14 bases. There are 15 residues in the CDR3. CDR3 sequence: CASRSLPFMNTEAFF. Written as DNA, the CDR3 is TGTGCCAGCAGGAGTCTTCCCTTTATGAACACTGAAGCTTTCTTT. Full variable domain (outside the CDR3, taken from reference TRBV28 and TRBJ1-1): DVKVTQSSRYLVKRTGEKVFLECVQDMDHENMFWYRQDPGLGLRLIYFSYDVKMKEKGDIPEGYSVSREKKERFSLILESASTNQTSMYLCASRSLPFMNTEAFFGQGTRLTVV.

The chain is built from TRBV5-1 and TRBJ1-2, with unresolved D. V lost 0 bases and J 1 base, leaving 7 bases between the germline ends. The CDR3 consists of 14 residues. CDR1 is SGHRS and CDR2 is YFSETQ in the germline V gene. CDR3 residues: CASSLGEINYGYTF. CDR3 in DNA: TGCGCCAGCAGCTTGGGGGAGATTAACTATGGCTACACCTTC.

The rearrangement links TRBV28 to TRBJ2-7; no definite D call. Germline V gene data show CDR1 as MDHEN and CDR2 as SYDVKM. This CDR3 is 15 amino acids long. Trimming cost V 2 bases and J 3 bases, with 14 bases left between them. This CDR3 is CASSLTIEESYEQYF. CDR3 coding DNA: TGTGCCAGCAGTTTAACGATAGAAGAAAGCTACGAGCAGTACTTC.

The CDR3 loop is CSVQTGTYEQYF. The CDR3 nucleotides read TGCAGCGTCCAGACAGGGACCTACGAGCAGTACTTC. This chain links TRBV29-1 with TRBJ2-7; 7 bases are a match to TRBD1. The CDR3 length is 12 residues. V was clipped by 6 bases and J by 2 bases; unmatched bases: 4. CDR1 is SQVTM and CDR2 is ANQGSEA in the germline V gene.

The chain couples TRBV4-1 to TRBJ2-3, with D possibly being TRBD2 (6 bases). The germline V gene has CDR1 MGHRA and CDR2 YSYEKL. Trimming left V 4 bases short and J 0 bases short, with 11 bases between. There are 15 residues in the CDR3. Written as DNA, the CDR3 is TGCGCCAGCAGCCGAGCGGGCCCTAGCACAGATACGCAGTATTTT. This sequence encodes CASSRAGPSTDTQYF.

The J gene is TRBJ1-2, the V gene TRBV4-2; D perhaps matches TRBD1 (5 bases). Germline CDR1 LGHNA, CDR2 YNFKEQ. The CDR3 loop spans 14 amino acids. Trimming pared 0 bases from V and 3 bases from J, leaving 8 bases between. DNA for the CDR3: TGTGCCAGCAGCCAAGAATGGGGGGACTATGGCTACACCTTC. Protein product: CASSQEWGDYGYTF.

The chain joins TRBV11-2 to TRBJ1-2; D may be TRBD1 (6 bases). CDR1 and CDR2 (germline): SGHAT, FQNNGV. This CDR3 contains 15 residues. V lost 1 base, J lost 2 bases, and 11 bases lay in between. The DNA of the CDR3 is TGTGCCAGCAGCTTAGCTCCGACAGGAAACTATGGCTACACCTTC. Its translation is CASSLAPTGNYGYTF.

The chain uses TRBV4-1 and TRBJ2-7, with 10 positions matching TRBD2. Germline V gene lookup returns CDR1 MGHRA and CDR2 YSYEKL. J gave up 4 bases and V 0 bases, and 6 bases lay outside the gene matches. There are 16 residues in the CDR3. The CDR3 reads CASSQDPSGRAYEQYF. The CDR3 DNA sequence: TGCGCCAGCAGCCAAGATCCGAGCGGGAGGGCATACGAGCAGTACTTC.

Here the CDR3 DNA reads TGTGCCAGCAGTTTCGGGGGGATGAACACTGAAGCTTTCTTT. Translated, it gives CASSFGGMNTEAFF. This rearrangement joins TRBV27 to TRBJ1-1; D perhaps matches TRBD1 (5 bases). The V gene lost 3 bases and the J gene lost 0 bases, with 8 bases spanning the gap. Looked up from germline, CDR1 is MNHEY and CDR2 is SMNVEV (reference sequence). The CDR3 has 14 residues.

This chain joins TRBV19 and TRBJ2-1; TRBD2 is a possible D gene (6 bases). This CDR3 is 14 amino acids long. Trimming stripped 5 bases from V and 2 bases from J, with 10 bases between. Germline V lookup: CDR1 LNHDA, CDR2 SQIVND (reference sequence). The DNA of the CDR3 is TGTGCCAGTAGTTCCGGGAGCGCCTACAATGAGCAGTTCTTC. It yields the protein CASSSGSAYNEQFF.

This chain joins TRBV10-2 and TRBJ2-1; 10 nucleotides agree with TRBD2. This CDR3 is built from 13 residues. V was pared by 8 bases and J by 9 bases, with 7 bases of the junction left unmatched. Germline CDR1 and CDR2: WSHSY and SAAADI. The CDR3 DNA reads TGCGCCAGCTGTCTAGCGGGAGATCGTGAGCAGTTCTTC. It yields the protein CASCLAGDREQFF.

The chain combines TRBV5-4 with TRBJ2-7; TRBD2 matches at 7 bases. J was trimmed by 3 bases and V by 0 bases; bases with no gene match: 3. The CDR3 is made up of 14 amino acids. Germline lookup yields CDR1 SGHNT and CDR2 YYREEE (reference sequence). The CDR3 protein is CASSLAREGYEQYF. The CDR3 bases are TGTGCCAGCAGCTTGGCAAGGGAGGGCTACGAGCAGTACTTC. Complete variable domain (other parts from reference TRBV5-4 and TRBJ2-7): ETGVTQSPTHLIKTRGQQVTLRCSSQSGHNTVSWYQQALGQGPQFIFQYYREEENGRGNFPPRFSGLQFPNYSSELNVNALELDDSALYLCASSLAREGYEQYFGPGTRLTVT.

This clone appeared once. V is TRBV6-1 and J is TRBJ1-5; D is uncertain. Germline V lookup: CDR1 MNHNS, CDR2 SASEGT. This CDR3 has 14 amino acids. Trimming took off 3 bases at V and 0 bases at J, with 6 bases between the two ends. The CDR3 region has the DNA TGTGCCAGCAGTGAGGACTATAGCAATCAGCCCCAGCATTTT. It is translated as CASSEDYSNQPQHF.

The CDR3 DNA follows: TGTGCCAGCAGCCCGGGGGAAGGCTACACCTTC. This translates into CASSPGEGYTF. This chain connects TRBV14 to TRBJ1-2, with D perhaps matching TRBD1 (5 bases). The CDR3 has 11 residues. The V gene lost 4 bases and the J gene lost 8 bases, with 8 bases spanning the gap. Germline V gene lookup returns CDR1 SGHDN and CDR2 FVKESK.

The chain joins TRBV27 to TRBJ2-1; 11 bases map to TRBD2. Germline V gene data show CDR1 as MNHEY and CDR2 as SMNVEV (reference sequence). This CDR3 has 16 residues. V trimming: 1 base; J trimming: 7 bases; junction bases outside the gene matches: 6. CDR3 DNA sequence: TGTGCCAGCAGTTTATTTAGCGGGAGGGCCGGGAATGAGCAGTTCTTC. Protein product: CASSLFSGRAGNEQFF.

CDR3 sequence: CASKVGQGIETQYF. The CDR3 DNA follows: TGTGCCAGCAAGGTGGGACAGGGAATAGAGACCCAGTACTTC. V usage is TRBV7-2 and J usage is TRBJ2-5; 9 bases line up with TRBD1. The CDR3 sequence is 14 residues long. Looked up from germline, CDR1 is SGHTA and CDR2 is FQGNSA. Trimming took 7 bases from V and 4 from J; bases not matched to a gene: 7.

The chain carries TRBV18 and TRBJ1-5; TRBD1 is a possible D gene (5 bases). Germline-derived CDR1 and CDR2 are KGHSH and LQKENI. The CDR3 is 14 amino acids. The ends were cut back, 6 bases at V and 0 bases at J, with 9 bases in the middle. CDR3 amino acids: CASSQGDSNQPQHF. In nucleotides, the CDR3 is TGTGCCAGCTCCCAGGGCGATAGCAATCAGCCCCAGCATTTT.

The chain has TRBV7-9 and TRBJ2-1; TRBD2 agrees at 10 bases. V was clipped by 5 bases and J by 2 bases; unmatched bases: 6. The CDR3 consists of 16 residues. Germline lookup yields CDR1 SEHNR and CDR2 FQNEAQ (reference sequence). The CDR3 DNA reads as TGTGCCAGCAGCCTAAAGCGGGAGGGGCCCTACAATGAGCAGTTCTTC. Its protein is CASSLKREGPYNEQFF.

CDR3 nucleotide sequence: TGCGCCAGCAGCCACGGAGGGGACCGTGAAGCTTTCTTT. This translates into CASSHGGDREAFF. This chain joins TRBV4-1 and TRBJ1-1, with a tentative D call TRBD1 (5 bases). Germline CDR1 MGHRA, CDR2 YSYEKL. This CDR3 is 13 amino acids long. V lost 3 bases and J 7 bases, leaving 12 bases between the germline ends.

This clone was seen more than once but under ten times. The V and J genes are TRBV9 and TRBJ1-1; D unclear. Germline CDR1 SGDLS, CDR2 YYNGEE. This CDR3 has 13 amino acids. V lost 3 bases and J 0 bases, leaving 6 bases between the germline ends. The CDR3 DNA reads as TGTGCCAGCAGCGAAACAGTGAACACTGAAGCTTTCTTT. Protein sequence: CASSETVNTEAFF. The whole variable domain, filled in from reference TRBV9 and TRBJ1-1, reads DSGVTQTPKHLITATGQRVTLRCSPRSGDLSVYWYQQSLDQGLQFLIQYYNGEERAKGNILERFSAQQFPDLHSELNLSSLELGDSALYFCASSETVNTEAFFGQGTRLTVV.

This clone was seen a handful of times. The CDR3 sequence is CASSGQEGNTIYF. The DNA of the CDR3 is TGTGCCAGCTCAGGACAGGAAGGAAACACCATATATTTT. The J gene is TRBJ1-3, the V gene TRBV19; 7 bases line up with TRBD1. After removal of 9 bases from V and 4 bases from J, the junction contained 6 bases not matched to a gene. Germline values: CDR1 LNHDA, CDR2 SQIVND (reference sequence). The CDR3 consists of 13 residues.

This clone appeared a single time. The V gene is TRBV28, the J gene TRBJ2-3, with 9 bases lining up with TRBD1. CDR3 size: 14 residues. V was clipped by 2 bases and J by 5 bases; unmatched bases: 2. Germline-derived CDR1 and CDR2 are MDHEN and SYDVKM. CDR3 bases: TGTGCCAGCAGTTTAGAGGACAGGGGAGATACGCAGTATTTT. This translates into CASSLEDRGDTQYF.

V and J are TRBV14 and TRBJ2-7, with D unclear. V gave up 5 bases and J gave up 5 bases, with 16 bases separating them. Per germline, CDR1 SGHDN and CDR2 FVKESK. The CDR3 sequence is 14 residues long. The CDR3 loop is CASSLEVVSDEQYF. The CDR3 DNA reads as TGTGCCAGCAGCTTAGAGGTTGTCTCTGACGAGCAGTACTTC.